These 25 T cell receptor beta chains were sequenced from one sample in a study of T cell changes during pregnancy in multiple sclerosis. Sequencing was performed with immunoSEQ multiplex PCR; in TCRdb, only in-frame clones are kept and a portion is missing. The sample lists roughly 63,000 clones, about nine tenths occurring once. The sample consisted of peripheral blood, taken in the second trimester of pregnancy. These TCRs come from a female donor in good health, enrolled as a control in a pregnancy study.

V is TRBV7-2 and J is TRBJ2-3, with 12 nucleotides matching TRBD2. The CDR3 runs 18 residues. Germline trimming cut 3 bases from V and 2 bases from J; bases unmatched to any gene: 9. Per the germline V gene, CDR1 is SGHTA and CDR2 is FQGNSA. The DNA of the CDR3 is TGTGCCAGCAGCTTTCTAGCGGGGGGGCCCGGGTACACAGATACGCAGTATTTT. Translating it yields CASSFLAGGPGYTDTQYF.

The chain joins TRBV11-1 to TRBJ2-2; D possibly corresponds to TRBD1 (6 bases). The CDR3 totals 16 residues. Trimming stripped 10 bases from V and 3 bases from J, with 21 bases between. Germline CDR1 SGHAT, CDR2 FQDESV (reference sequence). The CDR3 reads CATSPVKTGHTGELFF. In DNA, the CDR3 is TGTGCCACCTCACCAGTGAAAACAGGGCACACCGGGGAGCTGTTTTTT.

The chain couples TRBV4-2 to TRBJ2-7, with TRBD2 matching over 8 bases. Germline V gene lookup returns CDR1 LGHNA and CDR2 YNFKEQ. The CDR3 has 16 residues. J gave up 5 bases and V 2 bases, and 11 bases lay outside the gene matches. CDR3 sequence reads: CASSQNHGGASDEQYF. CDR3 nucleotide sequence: TGTGCCAGCAGCCAAAACCACGGGGGGGCGTCGGACGAGCAGTACTTC.

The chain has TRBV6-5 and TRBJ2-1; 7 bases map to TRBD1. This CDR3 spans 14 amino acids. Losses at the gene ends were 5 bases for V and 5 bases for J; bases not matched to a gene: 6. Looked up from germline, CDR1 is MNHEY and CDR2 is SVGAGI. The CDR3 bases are TGTGCCAGCAGTCCGGGACAGATTCACAATGAGCAGTTCTTC. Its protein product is CASSPGQIHNEQFF.

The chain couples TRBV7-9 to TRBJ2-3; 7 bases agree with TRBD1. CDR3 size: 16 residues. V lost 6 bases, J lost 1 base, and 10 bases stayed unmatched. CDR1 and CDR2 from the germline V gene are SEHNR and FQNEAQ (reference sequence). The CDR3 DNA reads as TGTGCCAGCAGGGGATGGGACAGATCTCGCACAGATACGCAGTATTTT. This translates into CASRGWDRSRTDTQYF.

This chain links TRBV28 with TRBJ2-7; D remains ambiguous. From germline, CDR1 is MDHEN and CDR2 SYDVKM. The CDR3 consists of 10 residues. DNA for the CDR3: TGTGTATCCGGGTTCTACGAGCAGTACTTC. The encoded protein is CVSGFYEQYF.

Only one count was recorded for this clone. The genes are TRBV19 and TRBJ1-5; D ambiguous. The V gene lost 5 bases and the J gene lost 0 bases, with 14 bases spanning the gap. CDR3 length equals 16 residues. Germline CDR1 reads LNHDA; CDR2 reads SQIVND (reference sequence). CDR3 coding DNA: TGTGCCAGTAGTTACCCCCGGAGCTATAGCAATCAGCCCCAGCATTTT. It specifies CASSYPRSYSNQPQHF.

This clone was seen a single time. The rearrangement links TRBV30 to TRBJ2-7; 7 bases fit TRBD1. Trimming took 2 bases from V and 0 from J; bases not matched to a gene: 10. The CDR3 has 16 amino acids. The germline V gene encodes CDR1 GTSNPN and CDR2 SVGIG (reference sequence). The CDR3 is CAWSPPDRRYSYEQYF. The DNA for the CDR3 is TGTGCCTGGAGTCCGCCGGACAGGCGATACTCCTACGAGCAGTACTTC. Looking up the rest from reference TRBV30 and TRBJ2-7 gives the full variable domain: SQTIHQWPATLVQPVGSPLSLECTVEGTSNPNLYWYRQAAGRGLQLLFYSVGIGQISSEVPQNLSASRPQDRQFILSSKKLLLSDSGFYLCAWSPPDRRYSYEQYFGPGTRLTVT.

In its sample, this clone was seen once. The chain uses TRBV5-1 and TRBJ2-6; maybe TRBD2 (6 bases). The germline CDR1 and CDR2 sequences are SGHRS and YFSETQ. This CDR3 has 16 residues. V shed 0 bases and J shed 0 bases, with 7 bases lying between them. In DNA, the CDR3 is TGCGCCAGCAGCTTGGCCGGGGGCTCTGGGGCCAACGTCCTGACTTTC. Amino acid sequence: CASSLAGGSGANVLTF.

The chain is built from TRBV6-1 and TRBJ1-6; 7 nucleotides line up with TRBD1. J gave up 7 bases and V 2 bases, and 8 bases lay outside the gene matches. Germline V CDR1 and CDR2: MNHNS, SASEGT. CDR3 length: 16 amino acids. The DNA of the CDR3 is TGTGCCAGCAGTGAAATTTGGGGGACAGAGAATTCACCCCTCCACTTT. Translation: CASSEIWGTENSPLHF.

CDR3 sequence: CASSASGVYTGELFF. In nucleotides, the CDR3 is TGTGCCAGCAGCGCTAGCGGGGTATACACCGGGGAGCTGTTTTTT. This chain joins TRBV9 and TRBJ2-2; TRBD2 matches at 9 bases. V dropped 3 bases and J dropped 3; count of bases not matched to a gene: 3. Germline V lookup: CDR1 SGDLS, CDR2 YYNGEE. The CDR3 has 15 residues.

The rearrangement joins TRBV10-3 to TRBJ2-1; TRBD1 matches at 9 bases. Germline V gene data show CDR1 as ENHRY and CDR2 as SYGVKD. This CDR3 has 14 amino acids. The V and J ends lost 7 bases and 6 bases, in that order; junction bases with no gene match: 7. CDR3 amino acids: CAIMETGGGNEQFF. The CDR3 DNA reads TGTGCCATCATGGAGACAGGGGGGGGCAATGAGCAGTTCTTC.

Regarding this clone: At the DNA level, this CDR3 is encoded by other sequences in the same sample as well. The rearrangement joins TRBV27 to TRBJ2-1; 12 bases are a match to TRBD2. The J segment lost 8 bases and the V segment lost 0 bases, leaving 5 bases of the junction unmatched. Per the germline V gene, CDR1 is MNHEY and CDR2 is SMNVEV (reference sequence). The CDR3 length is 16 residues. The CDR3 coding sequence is TGTGCCAGCAGTTTATCCCCGGGACTAGCGGGTTATGAGCAGTTCTTC. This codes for CASSLSPGLAGYEQFF.

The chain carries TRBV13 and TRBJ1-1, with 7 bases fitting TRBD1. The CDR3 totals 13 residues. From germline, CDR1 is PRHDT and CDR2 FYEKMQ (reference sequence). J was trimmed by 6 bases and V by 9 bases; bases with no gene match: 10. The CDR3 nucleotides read TGTGCCAGTACCTACAGGGGCACGGCTGAAGCTTTCTTT. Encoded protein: CASTYRGTAEAFF.

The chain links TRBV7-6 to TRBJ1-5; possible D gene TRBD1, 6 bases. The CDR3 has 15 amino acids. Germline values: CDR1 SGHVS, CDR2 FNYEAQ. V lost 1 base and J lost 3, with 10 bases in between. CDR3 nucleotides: TGTGCCAGCAGCTTAGGACAGGCCCCCAATCAGCCCCAGCATTTT. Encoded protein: CASSLGQAPNQPQHF.

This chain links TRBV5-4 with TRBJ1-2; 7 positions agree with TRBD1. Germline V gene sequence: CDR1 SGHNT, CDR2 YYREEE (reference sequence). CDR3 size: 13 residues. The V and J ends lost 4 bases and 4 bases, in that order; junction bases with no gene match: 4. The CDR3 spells CASSPGQSYGYTF. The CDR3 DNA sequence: TGTGCCAGCAGCCCGGGACAGAGCTATGGCTACACCTTC.

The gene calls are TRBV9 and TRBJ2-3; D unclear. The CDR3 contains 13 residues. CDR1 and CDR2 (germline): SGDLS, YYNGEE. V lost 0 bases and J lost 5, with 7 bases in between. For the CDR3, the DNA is TGTGCCAGCAGCGTAGCTACTGGAGATACGCAGTATTTT. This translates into CASSVATGDTQYF.

The CDR3 reads CASSLGGVDTQYF. In nucleotides, the CDR3 is TGCGCCAGCAGCTTGGGGGGCGTAGATACGCAGTATTTT. This chain joins TRBV5-1 and TRBJ2-3; weak D call: TRBD1 (5 bases). CDR1 SGHRS and CDR2 YFSETQ come from the germline V gene. Trimming shortened V by 0 bases and J by 5 bases, and 7 bases separated the two germline ends. CDR3 size: 13 residues.

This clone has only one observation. CDR3: CASSDLLGLQETQYF. DNA for the CDR3: TGTGCCAGTAGTGACCTACTAGGCCTACAAGAGACCCAGTACTTC. The chain employs TRBV19 and TRBJ2-5; D is perhaps TRBD2 (5 bases). The V end was cut by 5 bases, the J end by 2 bases, with 15 bases between. The CDR3 has 15 residues. Germline V gene sequence: CDR1 LNHDA, CDR2 SQIVND (reference sequence).

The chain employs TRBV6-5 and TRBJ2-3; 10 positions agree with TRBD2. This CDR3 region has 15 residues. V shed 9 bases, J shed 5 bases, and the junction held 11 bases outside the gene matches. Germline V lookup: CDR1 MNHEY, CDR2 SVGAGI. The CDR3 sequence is CASKRLAGLGDTQYF. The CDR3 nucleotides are TGTGCCAGTAAACGACTAGCGGGCCTAGGAGATACGCAGTATTTT.

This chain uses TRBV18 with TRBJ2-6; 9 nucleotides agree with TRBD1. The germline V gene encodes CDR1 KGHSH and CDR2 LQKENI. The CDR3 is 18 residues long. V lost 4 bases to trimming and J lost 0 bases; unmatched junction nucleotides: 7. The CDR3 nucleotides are TGTGCCAGCTCACGAACGGGACAGGGAGCCTCTGGGGCCAACGTCCTGACTTTC. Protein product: CASSRTGQGASGANVLTF.

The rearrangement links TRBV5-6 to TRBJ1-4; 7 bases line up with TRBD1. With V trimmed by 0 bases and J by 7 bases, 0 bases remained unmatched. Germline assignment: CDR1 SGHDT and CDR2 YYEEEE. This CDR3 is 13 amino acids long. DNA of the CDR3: TGTGCCAGCAGCTTGGACAGGGGTGAAAAACTGTTTTTT. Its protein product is CASSLDRGEKLFF. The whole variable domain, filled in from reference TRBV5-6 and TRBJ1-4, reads DAGVTQSPTHLIKTRGQQVTLRCSPKSGHDTVSWYQQALGQGPQFIFQYYEEEERQRGNFPDRFSGHQFPNYSSELNVNALLLGDSALYLCASSLDRGEKLFFGSGTQLSVL.

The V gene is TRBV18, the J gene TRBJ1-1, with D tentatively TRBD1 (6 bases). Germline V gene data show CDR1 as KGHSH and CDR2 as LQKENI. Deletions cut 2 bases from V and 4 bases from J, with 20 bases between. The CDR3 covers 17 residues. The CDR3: CASSPIAGDPGSTEAFF. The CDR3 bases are TGTGCCAGCTCACCAATTGCAGGGGACCCTGGAAGCACTGAAGCTTTCTTT. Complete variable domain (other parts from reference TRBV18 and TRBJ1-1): NAGVMQNPRHLVRRRGQEARLRCSPMKGHSHVYWYRQLPEEGLKFMVYLQKENIIDESGMPKERFSAEFPKEGPSILRIQQVVRGDSAAYFCASSPIAGDPGSTEAFFGQGTRLTVV.

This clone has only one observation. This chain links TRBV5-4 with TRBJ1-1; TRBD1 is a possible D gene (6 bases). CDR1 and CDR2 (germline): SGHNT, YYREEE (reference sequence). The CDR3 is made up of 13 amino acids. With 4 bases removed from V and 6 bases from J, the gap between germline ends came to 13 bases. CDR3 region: CASSLGQSPEAFF. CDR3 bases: TGTGCCAGCAGCCTCGGACAGAGCCCTGAAGCTTTCTTT.

The CDR3 region is CASSSPGLAGHNEQFF. Here the CDR3 DNA reads TGCGCCAGCAGCTCCCCTGGACTAGCGGGGCACAATGAGCAGTTCTTC. The J gene is TRBJ2-1, the V gene TRBV5-1, with 12 nucleotides matching TRBD2. J gave up 5 bases and V 3 bases, and 6 bases lay outside the gene matches. The CDR3 sequence is 16 residues long. Looked up from germline, CDR1 is SGHRS and CDR2 is YFSETQ.